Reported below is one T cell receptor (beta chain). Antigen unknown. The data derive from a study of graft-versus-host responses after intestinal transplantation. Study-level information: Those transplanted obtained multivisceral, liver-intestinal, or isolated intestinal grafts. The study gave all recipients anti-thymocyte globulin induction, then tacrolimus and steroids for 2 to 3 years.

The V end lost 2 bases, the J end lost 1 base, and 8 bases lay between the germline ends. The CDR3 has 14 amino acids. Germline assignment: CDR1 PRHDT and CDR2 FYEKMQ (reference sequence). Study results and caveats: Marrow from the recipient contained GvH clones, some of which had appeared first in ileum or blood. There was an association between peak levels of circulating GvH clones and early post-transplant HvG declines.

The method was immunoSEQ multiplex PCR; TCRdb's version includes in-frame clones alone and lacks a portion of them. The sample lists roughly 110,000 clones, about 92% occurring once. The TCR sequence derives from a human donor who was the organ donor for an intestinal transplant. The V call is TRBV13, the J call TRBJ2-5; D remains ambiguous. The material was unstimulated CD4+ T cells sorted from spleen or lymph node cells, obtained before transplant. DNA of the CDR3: TGTGCCAGCAGCTTATCGGGCATCCAAGAGACCCAGTACTTC. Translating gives CASSLSGIQETQYF.